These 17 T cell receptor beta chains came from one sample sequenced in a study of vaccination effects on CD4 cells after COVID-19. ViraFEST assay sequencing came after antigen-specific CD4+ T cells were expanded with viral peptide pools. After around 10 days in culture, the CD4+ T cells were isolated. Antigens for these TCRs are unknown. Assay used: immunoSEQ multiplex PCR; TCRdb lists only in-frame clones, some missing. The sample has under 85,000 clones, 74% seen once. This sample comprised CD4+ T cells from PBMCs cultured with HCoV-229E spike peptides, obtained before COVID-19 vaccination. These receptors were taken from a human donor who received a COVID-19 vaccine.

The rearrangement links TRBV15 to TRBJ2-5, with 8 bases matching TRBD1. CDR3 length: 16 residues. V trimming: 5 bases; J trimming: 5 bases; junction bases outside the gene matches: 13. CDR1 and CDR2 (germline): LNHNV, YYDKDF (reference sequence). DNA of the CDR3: TGTGCCACCAGCCCCGTTCCCGGGACAGGCGGGGAGACCCAGTACTTC. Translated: CATSPVPGTGGETQYF. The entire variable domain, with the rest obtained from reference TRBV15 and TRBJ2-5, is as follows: DAMVIQNPRYQVTQFGKPVTLSCSQTLNHNVMYWYQQKSSQAPKLLFHYYDKDFNNEADTPDNFQSRRPNTSFCFLDIRSPGLGDTAMYLCATSPVPGTGGETQYFGPGTRLLVL.

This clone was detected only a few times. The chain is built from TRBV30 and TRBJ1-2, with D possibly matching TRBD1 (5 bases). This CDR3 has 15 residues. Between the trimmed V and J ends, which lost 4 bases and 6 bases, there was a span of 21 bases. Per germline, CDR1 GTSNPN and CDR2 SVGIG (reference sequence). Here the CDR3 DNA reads TGTGCCTGGAAATGGGGACGAGGGATCCCCAATGGCTACACCTTC. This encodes CAWKWGRGIPNGYTF.

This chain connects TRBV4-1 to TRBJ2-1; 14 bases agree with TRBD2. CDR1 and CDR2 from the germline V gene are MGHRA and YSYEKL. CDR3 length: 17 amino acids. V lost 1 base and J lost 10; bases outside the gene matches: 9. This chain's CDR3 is CASSQVVGTSGGPEQFF. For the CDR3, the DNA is TGCGCCAGCAGCCAAGTAGTAGGGACTAGCGGGGGCCCAGAGCAGTTCTTC.

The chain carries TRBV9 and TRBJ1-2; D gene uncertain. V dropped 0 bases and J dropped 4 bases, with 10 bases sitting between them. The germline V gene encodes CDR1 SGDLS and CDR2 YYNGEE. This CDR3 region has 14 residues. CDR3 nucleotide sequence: TGTGCCAGCAGCGTAGAGGTAGTGGGCTATGGCTACACCTTC. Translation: CASSVEVVGYGYTF.

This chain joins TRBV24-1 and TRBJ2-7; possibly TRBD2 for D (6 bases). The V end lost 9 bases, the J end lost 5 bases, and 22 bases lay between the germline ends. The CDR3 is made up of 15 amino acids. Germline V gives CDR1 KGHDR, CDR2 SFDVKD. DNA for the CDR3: TGTGCCACCGGGAGCAGGGCGGGGCGTACACACGAGCAGTACGTC. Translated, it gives CATGSRAGRTHEQYV.

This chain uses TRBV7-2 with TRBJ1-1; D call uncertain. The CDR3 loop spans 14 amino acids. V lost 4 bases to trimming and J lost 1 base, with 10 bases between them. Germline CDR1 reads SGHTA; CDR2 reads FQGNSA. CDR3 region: CASSYNGGNTEAFF. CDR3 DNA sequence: TGTGCCAGCAGCTACAATGGAGGGAACACTGAAGCTTTCTTT.

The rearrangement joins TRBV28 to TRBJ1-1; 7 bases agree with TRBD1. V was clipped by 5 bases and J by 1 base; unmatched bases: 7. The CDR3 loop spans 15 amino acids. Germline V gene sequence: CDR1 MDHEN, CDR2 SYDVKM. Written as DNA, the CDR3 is TGTGCCAGCAGTAAGTCACAGGGGAAGAACACTGAAGCTTTCTTT. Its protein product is CASSKSQGKNTEAFF.

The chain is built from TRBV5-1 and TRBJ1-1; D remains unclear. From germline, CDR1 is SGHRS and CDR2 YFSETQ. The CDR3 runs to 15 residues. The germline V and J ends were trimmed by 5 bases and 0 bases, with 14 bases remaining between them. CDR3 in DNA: TGCGCCAGCAGATCCTCGAACACCCTGAACACTGAAGCTTTCTTT. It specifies CASRSSNTLNTEAFF. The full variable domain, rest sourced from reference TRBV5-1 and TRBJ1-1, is KAGVTQTPRYLIKTRGQQVTLSCSPISGHRSVSWYQQTPGQGLQFLFEYFSETQRNKGNFPGRFSGRQFSNSRSEMNVSTLELGDSALYLCASRSSNTLNTEAFFGQGTRLTVV.

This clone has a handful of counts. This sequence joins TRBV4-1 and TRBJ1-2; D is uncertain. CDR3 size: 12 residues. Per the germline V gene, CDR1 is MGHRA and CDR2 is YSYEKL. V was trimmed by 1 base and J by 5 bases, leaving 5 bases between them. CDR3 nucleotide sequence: TGCGCCAGCAGCCAAGCCAGGTATGGCTACACCTTC. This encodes CASSQARYGYTF.

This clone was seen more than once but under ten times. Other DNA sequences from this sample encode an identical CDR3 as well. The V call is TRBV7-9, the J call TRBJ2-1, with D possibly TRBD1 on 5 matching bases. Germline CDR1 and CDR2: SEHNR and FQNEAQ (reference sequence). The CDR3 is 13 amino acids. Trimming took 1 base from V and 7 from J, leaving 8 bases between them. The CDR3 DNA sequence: TGTGCCAGCAGCTTAGAGTCAGGGAATGAGCAGTTCTTC. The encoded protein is CASSLESGNEQFF. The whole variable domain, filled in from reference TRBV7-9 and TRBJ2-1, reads DTGVSQNPRHKITKRGQNVTFRCDPISEHNRLYWYRQTLGQGPEFLTYFQNEAQLEKSRLLSDRFSAERPKGSFSTLEIQRTEQGDSAMYLCASSLESGNEQFFGPGTRLTVL.

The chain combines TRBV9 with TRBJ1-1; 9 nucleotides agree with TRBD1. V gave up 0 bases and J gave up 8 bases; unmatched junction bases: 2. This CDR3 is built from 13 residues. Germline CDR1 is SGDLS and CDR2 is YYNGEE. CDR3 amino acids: CASSVVQGAEAFF. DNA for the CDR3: TGTGCCAGCAGCGTAGTACAGGGGGCAGAAGCTTTCTTT. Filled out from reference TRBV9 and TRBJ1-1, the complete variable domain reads DSGVTQTPKHLITATGQRVTLRCSPRSGDLSVYWYQQSLDQGLQFLIQYYNGEERAKGNILERFSAQQFPDLHSELNLSSLELGDSALYFCASSVVQGAEAFFGQGTRLTVV.

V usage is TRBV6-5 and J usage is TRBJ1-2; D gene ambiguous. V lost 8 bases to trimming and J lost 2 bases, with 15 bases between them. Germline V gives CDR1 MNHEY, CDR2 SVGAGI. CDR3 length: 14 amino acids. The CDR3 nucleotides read TGTGCCAGCTCTAGAAGGCGGTTAAACTATGGCTACACCTTC. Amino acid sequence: CASSRRRLNYGYTF.

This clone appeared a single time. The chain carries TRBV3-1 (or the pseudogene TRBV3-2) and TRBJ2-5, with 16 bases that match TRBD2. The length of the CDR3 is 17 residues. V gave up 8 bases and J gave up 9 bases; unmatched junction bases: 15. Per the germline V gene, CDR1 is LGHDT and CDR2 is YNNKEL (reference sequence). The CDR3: CASLGLAGGLGPRAQYF. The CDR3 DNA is TGTGCCAGCTTGGGACTAGCGGGGGGGCTAGGCCCCAGGGCCCAGTACTTC.

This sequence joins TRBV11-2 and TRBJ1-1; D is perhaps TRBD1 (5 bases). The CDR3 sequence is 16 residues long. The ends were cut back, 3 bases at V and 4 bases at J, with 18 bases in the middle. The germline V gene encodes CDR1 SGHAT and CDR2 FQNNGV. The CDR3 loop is CASSFNRGLTLTEAFF. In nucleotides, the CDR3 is TGTGCCAGCAGCTTCAACCGGGGCCTAACCCTCACTGAAGCTTTCTTT.

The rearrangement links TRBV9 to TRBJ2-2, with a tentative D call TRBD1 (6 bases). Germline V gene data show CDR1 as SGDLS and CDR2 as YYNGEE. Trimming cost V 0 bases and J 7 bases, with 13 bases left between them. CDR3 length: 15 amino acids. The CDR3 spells CASSVETGRGGELFF. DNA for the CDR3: TGTGCCAGCAGCGTAGAGACAGGTCGTGGCGGGGAGCTGTTTTTT.

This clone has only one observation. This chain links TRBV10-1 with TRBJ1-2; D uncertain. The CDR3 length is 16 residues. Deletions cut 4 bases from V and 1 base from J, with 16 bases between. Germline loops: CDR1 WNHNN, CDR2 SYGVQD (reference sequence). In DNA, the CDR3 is TGCGCCAGCAGTGGGTCTTTGCAGGCGAATAACTATGGCTACACCTTC. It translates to CASSGSLQANNYGYTF.

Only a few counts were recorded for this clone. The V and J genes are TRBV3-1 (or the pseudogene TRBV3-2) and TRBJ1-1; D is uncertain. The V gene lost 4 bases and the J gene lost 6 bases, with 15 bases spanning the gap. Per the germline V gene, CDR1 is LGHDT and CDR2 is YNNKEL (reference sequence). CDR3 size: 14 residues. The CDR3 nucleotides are TGTGCCAGCAGCCTTACGGGCCAGAGGGCTGAAGCTTTCTTT. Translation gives CASSLTGQRAEAFF.